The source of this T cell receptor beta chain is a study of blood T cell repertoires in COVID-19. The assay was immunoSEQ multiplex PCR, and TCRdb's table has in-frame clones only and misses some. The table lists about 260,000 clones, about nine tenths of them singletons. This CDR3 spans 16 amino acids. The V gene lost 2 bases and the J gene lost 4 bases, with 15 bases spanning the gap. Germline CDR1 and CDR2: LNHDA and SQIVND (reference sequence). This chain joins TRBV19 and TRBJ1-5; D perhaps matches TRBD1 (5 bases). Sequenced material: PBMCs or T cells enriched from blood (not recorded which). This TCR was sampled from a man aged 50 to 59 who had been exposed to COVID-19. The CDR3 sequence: CASSIPQGFRNQPQHF. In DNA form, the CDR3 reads TGTGCCAGTAGTATACCGCAGGGATTTCGGAATCAGCCCCAGCATTTT.